These T cell receptor beta chains were read from a single sample in a study of sequential checkpoint blockade in melanoma. Sequenced by immunoSEQ multiplex PCR; TCRdb stores in-frame clones only, minus some. Here the sample spans about 40,000 clones, roughly 85% being singletons. The sequences come from CD8+ T cells sorted from blood (inferred from file names), collected from a patient given nivolumab and ipilimumab in sequence. The receptor set was obtained from a human donor with melanoma. The CDR3 runs from the conserved cysteine through the conserved F or W. The D gene is left open where the match is weak. Expanded clones get a size class; other rows say once, few or many, or leave the size out.

clone size	CDR3 length	V gene	D gene	J gene	CDR3 DNA	CDR3 protein
-	13	TRBV6-6	TRBD1	TRBJ1-4	TGTGCCGCCTGGGACAGACAAAATGAAAAACTGTTTTTT	CAAWDRQNEKLFF
-	14	TRBV5-4	TRBD1	TRBJ2-7	TGTGCCAGCAGCACCCGGGACAGCTCCTACGAGCAGTACTTC	CASSTRDSSYEQYF
-	13	TRBV9	-	TRBJ1-2	TGTGCCAGCAGCGTAGGCCGGGGGGATGGCTACACCTTC	CASSVGRGDGYTF
-	10	TRBV20-1	-	TRBJ2-5	TGCAGTGCTCAGAAAGAGACCCAGTACTTC	CSAQKETQYF
-	16	TRBV19	TRBD2	TRBJ2-1	TGTGCCAGTACTCTTTCCGGGACTAGCGCTAACAATGAGCAGTTCTTC	CASTLSGTSANNEQFF
-	14	TRBV27	TRBD2	TRBJ2-3	TGTGCCAGCAGTTCGGGACTAGTTTTAGATACGCAGTATTTT	CASSSGLVLDTQYF
-	15	TRBV19	TRBD1	TRBJ1-1	TGTGCCAGTAGTGGATCAGGGGGTGGGAACACTGAAGCTTTCTTT	CASSGSGGGNTEAFF
-	11	TRBV13	-	TRBJ2-1	TGTGCCAGCAGCCCCCCCGGGGAGCAGTTCTTC	CASSPPGEQFF
-	15	TRBV15	-	TRBJ2-7	TGTGCCACCAGCCCACGTCGCTTACAGGGCTACGAGCAGTACTTC	CATSPRRLQGYEQYF
-	15	TRBV29-1	TRBD2	TRBJ2-5	TGCAGCGTTGAACTAGCGGAGCTGTACCAAGAGACCCAGTACTTC	CSVELAELYQETQYF
once	15	TRBV5-1	TRBD1	TRBJ2-1	TGCGCCAGCAACTTTTTAGGACAGGGGTACAATGAGCAGTTCTTC	CASNFLGQGYNEQFF
-	13	TRBV10-3	-	TRBJ1-1	TGTGCCATCAAGACAGGCATGAACACTGAAGCTTTCTTT	CAIKTGMNTEAFF
-	13	TRBV13	TRBD2	TRBJ2-7	TGTGCCAGTTCTAGCGGGAGTCCCCACGAGCAGTACTTC	CASSSGSPHEQYF
-	14	TRBV9	TRBD1	TRBJ2-7	TGTGCCAGCAGCGAGTGGACAGGGGGAGGGGAGCAGTACTTC	CASSEWTGGGEQYF
-	17	TRBV2	TRBD2	TRBJ2-1	TGTGCCAGCAGTGAAGGTGCGACTAGCGGGAGCAGCAATGAGCAGTTCTTC	CASSEGATSGSSNEQFF
-	15	TRBV27	TRBD2	TRBJ2-1	TGTGCCAGCAGCTCCGGTGGGGCGGGGGTCAATGAGCAGTTCTTC	CASSSGGAGVNEQFF
-	15	TRBV19	-	TRBJ2-3	TGTGCCAGTAGTAGCCTACAGGGAAGCACAGATACGCAGTATTTT	CASSSLQGSTDTQYF
-	16	TRBV28	TRBD2	TRBJ2-1	TGTGCCAGCAGTTTTCTCGCGGGAGGTATGGAAAATGAGCAGTTCTTC	CASSFLAGGMENEQFF
-	16	TRBV9	-	TRBJ1-1	TGTGCCAGCAGCGGGGAGGGGGATGGATCGAACACTGAAGCTTTCTTT	CASSGEGDGSNTEAFF
once	13	TRBV27	-	TRBJ2-7	TGTGCCAGCAGTTTATATCCGCACTGGGAGCAGTACTTC	CASSLYPHWEQYF
-	15	TRBV28	-	TRBJ2-5	TGTGCCAGCAACCCCTTCACAGGGACCCAAGAGACCCAGTACTTC	CASNPFTGTQETQYF
few	13	TRBV6-5	-	TRBJ1-4	TGTGCCAGCAGTTACTCGTCGGGGGGGAAACTGTTTTTT	CASSYSSGGKLFF
-	15	TRBV7-9	-	TRBJ2-1	TGTGCCAGCAGCTTAAGCGGCAGCTCCTACAATGAGCAGTTCTTC	CASSLSGSSYNEQFF
-	13	TRBV5-1	-	TRBJ2-3	TGCGCCAGCACCCTTGAGGGCACAGATACGCAGTATTTT	CASTLEGTDTQYF
-	12	TRBV28	-	TRBJ2-7	TGTGCCAGCGCAGACAGCTCCTACGAGCAGTACTTC	CASADSSYEQYF
-	15	TRBV6-5	TRBD2	TRBJ2-3	TGTGCCAGCAGCTTACTAGCGGGGTACACAGATACGCAGTATTTT	CASSLLAGYTDTQYF
-	17	TRBV29-1	-	TRBJ2-1	TGCAGCGTTGCCCCGTACAGGACGGGCACCTCCTACAATGAGCAGTTCTTC	CSVAPYRTGTSYNEQFF
-	16	TRBV30	-	TRBJ1-5	TGTGCCTGGAGCCCCCCGGTCAAAATTAGCAATCAGCCCCAGCATTTT	CAWSPPVKISNQPQHF
-	13	TRBV15	-	TRBJ2-3	TGTGCCACGGAGAGCACTAGCACAGATACGCAGTATTTT	CATESTSTDTQYF
few	14	TRBV9	-	TRBJ1-2	TGTGCCAGCAGCGTGGGGGGGGGTGACTATGGCTACACCTTC	CASSVGGGDYGYTF
once	15	TRBV9	-	TRBJ1-3	TGTGCCAGCAGCGTAGGGGCTGCTTCTGGAAACACCATATATTTT	CASSVGAASGNTIYF
-	14	TRBV5-6	-	TRBJ2-1	TGTGCCAGCAGCTTGGAATCCCGCGCCGGTGAGCAGTTCTTC	CASSLESRAGEQFF
-	13	TRBV6-1	-	TRBJ2-1	TGTGCCAGCAAAGGGGTCCTCTACAATGAGCAGTTCTTC	CASKGVLYNEQFF
-	13	TRBV30	TRBD1	TRBJ2-5	TGTGCCTGCTCGGGACAGGGGTTGGAGACCCAGTACTTC	CACSGQGLETQYF
-	14	TRBV29-1	TRBD1	TRBJ2-1	TGCAGCGTTGAAGGACAGGGATCCTACAATGAGCAGTTCTTC	CSVEGQGSYNEQFF
-	11	TRBV30	-	TRBJ1-1	TGTGCCTGGAGACCGGGGGCTGAAGCTTTCTTT	CAWRPGAEAFF
-	14	TRBV19	-	TRBJ1-1	TGTGCCAGTAGTATAGATCAGGGGTACACTGAAGCTTTCTTT	CASSIDQGYTEAFF
few	14	TRBV12-5	TRBD1	TRBJ1-1	TGTGCTAGTGGTTTGAGGACAGGAGGGACTGAAGCTTTCTTT	CASGLRTGGTEAFF
-	15	TRBV29-1	-	TRBJ2-3	TGCAGCGTTGACGTCGCTAGTCGTGTCACAGATACGCAGTATTTT	CSVDVASRVTDTQYF
once	12	TRBV5-1	-	TRBJ1-1	TGCGCCAGCAGCCCTGGACAGCCTGAAGCTTTCTTT	CASSPGQPEAFF
-	16	TRBV4-3	-	TRBJ2-3	TGCGCCAGCAGCCAAGATCCAGGGTATGGCACAGATACGCAGTATTTT	CASSQDPGYGTDTQYF
-	15	TRBV19	-	TRBJ2-1	TGTGCCAGTAGTACTCCGGGACTGTCGGACAATGAGCAGTTCTTC	CASSTPGLSDNEQFF